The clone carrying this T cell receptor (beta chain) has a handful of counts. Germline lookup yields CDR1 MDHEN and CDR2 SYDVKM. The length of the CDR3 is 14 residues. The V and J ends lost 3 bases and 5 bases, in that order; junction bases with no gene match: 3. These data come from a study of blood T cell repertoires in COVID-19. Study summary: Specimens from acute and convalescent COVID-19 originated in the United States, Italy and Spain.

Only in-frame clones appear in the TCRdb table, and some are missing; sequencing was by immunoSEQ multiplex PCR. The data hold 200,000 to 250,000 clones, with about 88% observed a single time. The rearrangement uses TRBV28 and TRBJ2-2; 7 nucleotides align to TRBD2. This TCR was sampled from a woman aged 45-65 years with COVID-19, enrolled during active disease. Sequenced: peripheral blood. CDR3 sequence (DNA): TGTGCCAGCAGTTTGGGAGGGCCTACCGGGGAGCTGTTTTTT. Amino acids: CASSLGGPTGELFF.